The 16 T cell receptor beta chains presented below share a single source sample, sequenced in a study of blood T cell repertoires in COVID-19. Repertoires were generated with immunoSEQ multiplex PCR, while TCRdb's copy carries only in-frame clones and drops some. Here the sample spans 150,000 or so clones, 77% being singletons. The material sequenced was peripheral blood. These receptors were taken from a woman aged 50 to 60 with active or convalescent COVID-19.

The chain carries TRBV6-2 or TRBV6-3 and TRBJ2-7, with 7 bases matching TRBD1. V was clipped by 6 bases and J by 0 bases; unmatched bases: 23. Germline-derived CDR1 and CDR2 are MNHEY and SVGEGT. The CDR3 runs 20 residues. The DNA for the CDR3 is TGTGCCAGCAGCCCTCCTCCTTGGACAGGAACTCGGTTAAGCTCCTACGAGCAGTACTTC. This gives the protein CASSPPPWTGTRLSSYEQYF.

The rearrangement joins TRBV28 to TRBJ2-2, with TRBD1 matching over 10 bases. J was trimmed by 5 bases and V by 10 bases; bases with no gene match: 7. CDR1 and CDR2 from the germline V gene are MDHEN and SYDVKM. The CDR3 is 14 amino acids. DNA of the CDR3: TGTGCCACGACAGGGGGCTATGAGACCGGGGAGCTGTTTTTT. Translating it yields CATTGGYETGELFF.

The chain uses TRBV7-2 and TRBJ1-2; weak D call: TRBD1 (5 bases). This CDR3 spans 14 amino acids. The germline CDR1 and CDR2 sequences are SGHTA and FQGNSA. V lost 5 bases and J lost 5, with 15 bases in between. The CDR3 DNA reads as TGTGCCAGCAGCCAGATGGCGGGGGGATATGGCTACACCTTC. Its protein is CASSQMAGGYGYTF. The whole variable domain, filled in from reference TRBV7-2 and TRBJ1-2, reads GAGVSQSPSNKVTEKGKDVELRCDPISGHTALYWYRQSLGQGLEFLIYFQGNSAPDKSGLPSDRFSAERTGGSVSTLTIQRTQQEDSAVYLCASSQMAGGYGYTFGSGTRLTVV.

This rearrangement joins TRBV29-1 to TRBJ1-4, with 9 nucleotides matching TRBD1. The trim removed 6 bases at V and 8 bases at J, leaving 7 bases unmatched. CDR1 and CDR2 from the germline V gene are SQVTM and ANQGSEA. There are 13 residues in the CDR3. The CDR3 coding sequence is TGCAGCGTCCAACAGGGGGCAAGGGAAAAACTGTTTTTT. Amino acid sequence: CSVQQGAREKLFF.

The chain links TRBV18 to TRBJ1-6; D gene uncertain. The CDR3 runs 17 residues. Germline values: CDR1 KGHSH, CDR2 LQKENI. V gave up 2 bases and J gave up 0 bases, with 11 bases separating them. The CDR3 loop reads CASSPKDFSSYNSPLHF. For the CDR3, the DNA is TGTGCCAGCTCACCAAAGGACTTCAGCTCCTATAATTCACCCCTCCACTTT.

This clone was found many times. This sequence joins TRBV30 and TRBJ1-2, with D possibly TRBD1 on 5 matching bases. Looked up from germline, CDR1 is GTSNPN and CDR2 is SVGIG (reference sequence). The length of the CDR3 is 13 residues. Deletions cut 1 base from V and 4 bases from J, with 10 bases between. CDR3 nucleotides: TGTGCCTGGAGTGCAGGGATGGTCTATGGCTACACCTTC. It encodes CAWSAGMVYGYTF.

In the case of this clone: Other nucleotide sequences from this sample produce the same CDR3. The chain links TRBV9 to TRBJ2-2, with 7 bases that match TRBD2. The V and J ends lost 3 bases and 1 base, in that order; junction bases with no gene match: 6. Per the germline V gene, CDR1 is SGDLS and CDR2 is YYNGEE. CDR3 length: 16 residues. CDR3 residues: CASSAGDYLNTGELFF. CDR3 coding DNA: TGTGCCAGCAGCGCGGGGGACTACCTGAACACCGGGGAGCTGTTTTTT.

CDR3 region: CASSQGRASGGPNPDTQYF. CDR3 DNA sequence: TGCGCCAGCAGCCAAGGCAGGGCTAGCGGGGGGCCGAATCCAGATACGCAGTATTTT. This sequence joins TRBV4-3 and TRBJ2-3; 11 nucleotides match TRBD2. Germline assignment: CDR1 LGHNA and CDR2 YSLEER. The CDR3 totals 19 residues. J was trimmed by 4 bases and V by 1 base; bases with no gene match: 13.

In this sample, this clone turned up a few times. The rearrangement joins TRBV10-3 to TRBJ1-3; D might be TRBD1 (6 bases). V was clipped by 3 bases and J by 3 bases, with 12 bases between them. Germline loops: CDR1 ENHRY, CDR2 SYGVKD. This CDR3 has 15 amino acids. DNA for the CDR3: TGTGCCATCAGTGACGTTCAGGGGCTTGGAAACACCATATATTTT. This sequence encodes CAISDVQGLGNTIYF.

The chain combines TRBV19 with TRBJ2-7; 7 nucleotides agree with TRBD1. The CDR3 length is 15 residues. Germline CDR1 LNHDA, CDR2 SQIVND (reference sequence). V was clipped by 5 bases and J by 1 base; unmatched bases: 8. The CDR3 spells CASSDGRGTSYEQYF. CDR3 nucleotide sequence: TGTGCCAGTAGTGACGGCAGGGGGACATCCTACGAGCAGTACTTC.

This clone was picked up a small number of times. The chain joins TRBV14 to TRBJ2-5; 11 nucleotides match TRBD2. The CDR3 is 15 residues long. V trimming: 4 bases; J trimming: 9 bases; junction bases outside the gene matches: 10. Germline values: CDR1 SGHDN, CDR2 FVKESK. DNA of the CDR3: TGTGCCAGCAGCCCGGGACTAGCGGCCGGCGGGGCCCAGTACTTC. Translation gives CASSPGLAAGGAQYF.

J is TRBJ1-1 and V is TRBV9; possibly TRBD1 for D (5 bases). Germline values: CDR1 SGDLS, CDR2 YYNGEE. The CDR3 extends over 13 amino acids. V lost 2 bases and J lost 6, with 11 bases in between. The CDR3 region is CASSVYQGSEAFF. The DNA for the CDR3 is TGTGCCAGCAGCGTTTATCAGGGTTCTGAAGCTTTCTTT. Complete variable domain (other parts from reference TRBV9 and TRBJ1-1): DSGVTQTPKHLITATGQRVTLRCSPRSGDLSVYWYQQSLDQGLQFLIQYYNGEERAKGNILERFSAQQFPDLHSELNLSSLELGDSALYFCASSVYQGSEAFFGQGTRLTVV.

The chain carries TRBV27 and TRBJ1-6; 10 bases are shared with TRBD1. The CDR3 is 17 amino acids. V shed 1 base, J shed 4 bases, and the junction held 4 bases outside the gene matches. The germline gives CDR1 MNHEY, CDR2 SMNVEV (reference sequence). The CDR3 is CASSLFGTGEYNSPLHF. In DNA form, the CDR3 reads TGTGCCAGCAGTTTATTCGGGACAGGGGAATATAATTCACCCCTCCACTTT.

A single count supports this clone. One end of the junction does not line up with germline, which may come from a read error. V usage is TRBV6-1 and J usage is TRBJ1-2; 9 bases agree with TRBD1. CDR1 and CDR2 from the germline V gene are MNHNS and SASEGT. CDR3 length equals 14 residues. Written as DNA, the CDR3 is TGTGCCAGCAGTGACGGACAGGGGAACTCTGGCTACACCTTC. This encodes CASSDGQGNSGYTF.

The CDR3 spells CARDSSSRYNEQFF. CDR3 coding DNA: TGTGCCAGGGACTCGTCTAGCCGTTACAATGAGCAGTTCTTC. This rearrangement joins TRBV6-4 to TRBJ2-1; the D gene is possibly TRBD2 (5 bases). The germline CDR1 and CDR2 sequences are MRHNA and SNTAGT. The CDR3 runs to 14 residues. Trimming pared 9 bases from V and 4 bases from J, leaving 16 bases between.

CDR3 in DNA: TGTGCCAGCATAGACGACAGGGAGGACACTGAAGCTTTCTTT. Amino acids: CASIDDREDTEAFF. The chain recombines TRBV6-6 with TRBJ1-1, with 7 nucleotides matching TRBD1. With 7 bases clipped from V and 3 bases from J, the junction kept 8 bases outside the gene matches. This CDR3 spans 14 amino acids. Germline CDR1 and CDR2: MNHNY and SVGAGI (reference sequence).